The 29 T cell receptor beta chains given below trace back to one sample, sequenced in a study of breast tumors, draining lymph nodes, adjacent tissues. One entry per CDR3 protein, called by TCRdb with MiXCR from the multiplex PCR reads. The profile covers tens of thousands of distinct CDR3 sequences, with roughly three quarters appearing a single time and under 25% taken by the ten largest. The sequenced sample consisted of tumor-adjacent breast tissue. These receptors all come from a female donor with breast cancer. Some clones in this sample may be carry-over from other donors' samples.

This clonotype was counted between two and nine times. This chain connects TRBV15 to TRBJ2-1; TRBD2 aligns across 12 bases. The CDR3 runs 14 residues. Per germline, CDR1 LNHNV and CDR2 YYDKDF (reference sequence). The V segment lost 5 bases and the J segment 5 bases; nucleotides outside the gene matches: 1. In DNA form, the CDR3 reads TGTGCCACCAGCCTAGCGGGAGGGAACAATGAGCAGTTCTTC. This encodes CATSLAGGNNEQFF. The variable domain in full, with the rest retrieved from reference TRBV15 and TRBJ2-1, is DAMVIQNPRYQVTQFGKPVTLSCSQTLNHNVMYWYQQKSSQAPKLLFHYYDKDFNNEADTPDNFQSRRPNTSFCFLDIRSPGLGDTAMYLCATSLAGGNNEQFFGPGTRLTVL.

V gene TRBV6-5 combines with J gene TRBJ2-3; D remains unclear. V lost 0 bases and J lost 0, with 10 bases in between. There are 16 residues in the CDR3. Germline loops: CDR1 MNHEY, CDR2 SVGAGI. CDR3 nucleotide sequence: TGTGCCAGCAGTTACTCGCCCTCGAGTAGCACAGATACGCAGTATTTT. This translates into CASSYSPSSSTDTQYF.

This clonotype was seen repeatedly, ten times or more. The chain links TRBV7-3 to TRBJ2-5; D may be TRBD2 (5 bases). V lost 1 base to trimming and J lost 7 bases, with 10 bases between them. The CDR3 covers 13 residues. Germline V gene data show CDR1 as SGHTA and CDR2 as FQGTGA. The CDR3 region is CASSLNSEGTQYF. The CDR3 nucleotides read TGTGCCAGCAGCTTAAATAGCGAGGGGACCCAGTACTTC.

The chain is built from TRBV11-1 and TRBJ2-5; 12 positions match TRBD2. Germline trimming cut 3 bases from V and 4 bases from J; bases unmatched to any gene: 21. The CDR3 length is 21 residues. Germline V CDR1 and CDR2: SGHAT, FQDESV (reference sequence). CDR3 sequence (DNA): TGTGCCAGCAGCTTGTCTCGTTGGGCGACTAGCGGGAGTCCCGGGGCAGAGACCCAGTACTTC. This sequence encodes CASSLSRWATSGSPGAETQYF.

The DNA for the CDR3 is TGTGCCAGCAGCTTAGACGTCGGTCTCAGCTCCTACGAGCAGTACTTC. It yields the protein CASSLDVGLSSYEQYF. This chain connects TRBV7-9 to TRBJ2-7, with no clear D. Between the trimmed V and J ends, which lost 1 base and 0 bases, there was a span of 13 bases. Germline CDR1 reads SEHNR; CDR2 reads FQNEAQ (reference sequence). CDR3 length: 16 residues.

The chain couples TRBV11-2 to TRBJ2-1, with D perhaps matching TRBD1 (5 bases). From germline, CDR1 is SGHAT and CDR2 FQNNGV. CDR3 length: 14 amino acids. V was shortened by 3 bases and J by 3 bases, with 9 bases between the two germline ends. The CDR3 DNA is TGTGCCAGCAGCTTGTCCGACAGCTACAATGAGCAGTTCTTC. This gives the protein CASSLSDSYNEQFF. The full variable domain, with the rest looked up from reference TRBV11-2 and TRBJ2-1, is EAGVAQSPRYKIIEKRQSVAFWCNPISGHATLYWYQQILGQGPKLLIQFQNNGVVDDSQLPKDRFSAERLKGVDSTLKIQPAKLEDSAVYLCASSLSDSYNEQFFGPGTRLTVL.

The chain is built from TRBV11-2 and TRBJ1-2; D not resolved. V lost 4 bases to trimming and J lost 3 bases, with 15 bases between them. Germline V CDR1 and CDR2: SGHAT, FQNNGV. CDR3 length: 15 residues. The CDR3 reads CASSSQSNLDYGYTF. The CDR3 nucleotides read TGTGCCAGCAGCTCCCAGAGTAACCTAGACTATGGCTACACCTTC.

J is TRBJ1-6 and V is TRBV12-3 or TRBV12-4; D perhaps matches TRBD1 (6 bases). The CDR3 is 14 residues long. V gave up 5 bases and J gave up 7 bases, with 12 bases separating them. In DNA, the CDR3 is TGTGCCAGCAGTGGAGGACAGATAAATTCACCCCTCCACTTT. Translating gives CASSGGQINSPLHF.

V is TRBV5-1 and J is TRBJ2-2, with TRBD1 as a possible D gene (5 bases). Germline CDR1 SGHRS, CDR2 YFSETQ. V dropped 3 bases and J dropped 0 bases, with 9 bases sitting between them. This CDR3 has 15 amino acids. The CDR3 DNA follows: TGCGCCAGCAGCTACAGGACGGCGAACACCGGGGAGCTGTTTTTT. Translation gives CASSYRTANTGELFF.

This clonotype is medium-sized. The V call is TRBV14, the J call TRBJ1-2; D gene uncertain. V was pared by 0 bases and J by 6 bases, with 8 bases between. The germline CDR1 and CDR2 sequences are SGHDN and FVKESK. The CDR3 totals 13 residues. This CDR3 is CASSQDWTDGYTF. CDR3 sequence (DNA): TGTGCCAGCAGCCAAGATTGGACGGATGGCTACACCTTC. Full variable domain (rest looked up from reference TRBV14 and TRBJ1-2): EAGVTQFPSHSVIEKGQTVTLRCDPISGHDNLYWYRRVMGKEIKFLLHFVKESKQDESGMPNNRFLAERTGGTYSTLKVQPAELEDSGVYFCASSQDWTDGYTFGSGTRLTVV.

This clonotype was counted ten times or more. The V call is TRBV12-3 or TRBV12-4, the J call TRBJ1-5; 8 bases line up with TRBD1. CDR3 length: 16 residues. V was pared by 1 base and J by 3 bases, with 5 bases of the junction left unmatched. The CDR3 protein is CASSLGRGQHNQPQHF. The DNA of the CDR3 is TGTGCCAGCAGTTTAGGCAGGGGGCAACACAATCAGCCCCAGCATTTT.

The rearrangement joins TRBV29-1 to TRBJ1-2; perhaps TRBD1 as D (5 bases). The length of the CDR3 is 12 residues. Germline loops: CDR1 SQVTM, CDR2 ANQGSEA. Trimming shortened V by 5 bases and J by 0 bases, and 7 bases separated the two germline ends. CDR3 sequence: CSVSGANYGYTF. The DNA for the CDR3 is TGCAGCGTTTCGGGGGCTAACTATGGCTACACCTTC.

The chain employs TRBV12-3 or TRBV12-4 and TRBJ1-2; no definite D call. The V and J ends lost 1 base and 6 bases respectively, with 6 bases between them. The CDR3 consists of 12 residues. Written as DNA, the CDR3 is TGTGCCAGCAGTTTAGACCTTAATGGCTACACCTTC. The encoded protein is CASSLDLNGYTF.

The V gene is TRBV7-8, the J gene TRBJ2-7, with TRBD2 identical over 12 bases. After removal of 3 bases from V and 3 bases from J, the junction contained 9 bases not matched to a gene. From germline, CDR1 is SGHVS and CDR2 FQNEAQ. The CDR3 runs to 17 residues. CDR3 sequence (DNA): TGTGCCAGCAGCTTCAGGGTGGTGACTAGCGGGAGCTACGAGCAGTACTTC. Its protein is CASSFRVVTSGSYEQYF.

The chain links TRBV4-2 to TRBJ2-7; D remains ambiguous. The CDR3 is made up of 16 amino acids. Germline V gene data show CDR1 as LGHNA and CDR2 as YNFKEQ. V lost 4 bases to trimming and J lost 5 bases, with 21 bases between them. CDR3 loop: CASSLREGIPGDEQYF. The CDR3 DNA reads TGTGCCAGCAGCCTCCGAGAAGGGATCCCGGGTGACGAGCAGTACTTC.

The gene calls are TRBV20-1 and TRBJ2-7; weak D call: TRBD1 (7 bases). V was shortened by 6 bases and J by 7 bases, with 25 bases between the two germline ends. Germline CDR1 is DFQATT and CDR2 is SNEGSKA (reference sequence). The length of the CDR3 is 15 residues. The CDR3 DNA is TGCAGTGCCATCGCTCCAGGGGGGCTTCGAAGGGAGCAGTACTTC. Residues: CSAIAPGGLRREQYF.

This clonotype was seen more than once but under ten times. The J gene is TRBJ1-4, the V gene TRBV7-2, with 7 positions matching TRBD1. Trimming removed 4 bases from V and 8 bases from J; junction bases left unmatched: 10. Germline loops: CDR1 SGHTA, CDR2 FQGNSA. CDR3 length: 15 amino acids. The DNA of the CDR3 is TGTGCCAGCAGCTCAACCGACAGGGTAGGGGAAAAACTGTTTTTT. Translation gives CASSSTDRVGEKLFF.

The J gene is TRBJ1-4, the V gene TRBV5-1, with 10 bases aligning to TRBD1. Germline CDR1 and CDR2: SGHRS and YFSETQ. With V trimmed by 3 bases and J by 10 bases, 6 bases remained unmatched. This CDR3 comprises 14 residues. CDR3 bases: TGCGCCAGCAGCTACGCGGGACAGGGGCGAAAACTGTTTTTT. This sequence encodes CASSYAGQGRKLFF.

This chain connects TRBV20-1 to TRBJ2-3; 7 nucleotides match TRBD2. The germline gives CDR1 DFQATT, CDR2 SNEGSKA (reference sequence). CDR3 length: 16 residues. V gave up 0 bases and J gave up 5 bases; unmatched junction bases: 11. The CDR3 spells CSARDLMGGPLDTQYF. The CDR3 DNA reads as TGCAGTGCTAGAGATCTTATGGGAGGGCCGTTAGATACGCAGTATTTT.

CDR3 bases: TGCGCCAGCAGCCAAGACCGGGACAGCGGGAATGAAAAACTGTTTTTT. This encodes CASSQDRDSGNEKLFF. V is TRBV4-1 and J is TRBJ1-4, with 7 positions matching TRBD1. The V gene's germline CDR1 is MGHRA and CDR2 YSYEKL. The CDR3 has 16 residues. V was clipped by 0 bases and J by 5 bases; unmatched bases: 6.

Many counts were recorded for this clonotype. This sequence joins TRBV18 and TRBJ2-2; D remains unclear. The CDR3 loop spans 13 amino acids. In germline, CDR1 is KGHSH, CDR2 LQKENI. V lost 6 bases and J lost 3, with 8 bases in between. The CDR3 sequence: CASSIQHTGELFF. The CDR3 DNA is TGTGCCAGCTCTATACAACACACCGGGGAGCTGTTTTTT. The whole variable domain, filled in from reference TRBV18 and TRBJ2-2, reads NAGVMQNPRHLVRRRGQEARLRCSPMKGHSHVYWYRQLPEEGLKFMVYLQKENIIDESGMPKERFSAEFPKEGPSILRIQQVVRGDSAAYFCASSIQHTGELFFGEGSRLTVL.

The CDR3 is CASSFLPELYEQFF. DNA of the CDR3: TGTGCCAGCAGCTTTTTACCCGAGTTATATGAGCAGTTCTTC. The V call is TRBV5-5, the J call TRBJ2-1, with D unresolved. Between the trimmed V and J ends, which lost 2 bases and 8 bases, there was a span of 14 bases. Germline V lookup: CDR1 SGHKS, CDR2 YYEKEE (reference sequence). The CDR3 extends over 14 amino acids.

The rearrangement uses TRBV12-3 or TRBV12-4 and TRBJ2-2; 10 nucleotides agree with TRBD2. V lost 1 base and J lost 4; bases outside the gene matches: 3. The CDR3 has 16 residues. CDR3 loop: CASSLGTSGSTGELFF. Written as DNA, the CDR3 is TGTGCCAGCAGTTTAGGGACTAGCGGTTCCACCGGGGAGCTGTTTTTT.

The chain employs TRBV7-9 and TRBJ2-5; 8 bases are a match to TRBD1. This CDR3 spans 16 amino acids. Losses at the gene ends were 5 bases for V and 5 bases for J; bases not matched to a gene: 13. The germline V gene encodes CDR1 SEHNR and CDR2 FQNEAQ (reference sequence). CDR3 protein: CASSPSGGSGDETQYF. The CDR3, as DNA: TGTGCCAGCAGCCCATCAGGGGGCAGTGGGGACGAGACCCAGTACTTC.

The genes are TRBV10-3 and TRBJ1-2; TRBD1 matches at 7 bases. Germline V lookup: CDR1 ENHRY, CDR2 SYGVKD. Trimming took 3 bases from V and 7 from J; bases not matched to a gene: 14. CDR3 length: 16 amino acids. CDR3 bases: TGTGCCATCAGTGATGGAGGGTCCGGGACAGCGCCTGGCTACACCTTC. Translating gives CAISDGGSGTAPGYTF.

This sequence joins TRBV7-6 and TRBJ2-7; 13 positions agree with TRBD2. The germline V gene encodes CDR1 SGHVS and CDR2 FNYEAQ. Germline trimming cut 3 bases from V and 6 bases from J; bases unmatched to any gene: 11. CDR3 size: 17 residues. This CDR3 reads CASSFVRTSGSRCEQYF. As DNA, the CDR3 is TGTGCCAGCAGCTTCGTGAGGACTAGCGGGAGTCGTTGCGAGCAGTACTTC.

By its share, this clonotype is medium-sized (0.01 to 0.1%). This chain links TRBV6-5 with TRBJ1-2; 8 bases are shared with TRBD1. CDR3 length equals 17 residues. The ends lost 0 bases at V and 2 bases at J; junction bases unmatched: 8. CDR1 and CDR2 from the germline V gene are MNHEY and SVGAGI. CDR3 nucleotides: TGTGCCAGCAGTTACTCGTTCAGGGGGCCCCCCAACTATGGCTACACCTTC. Amino acid sequence: CASSYSFRGPPNYGYTF.

V usage is TRBV5-6 and J usage is TRBJ1-2; TRBD1 is a possible D gene (5 bases). This CDR3 has 15 residues. The V and J ends lost 1 base and 7 bases respectively, with 17 bases between them. Germline CDR1 SGHDT, CDR2 YYEEEE. The CDR3 sequence: CASSLQGHGPGGYTF. The CDR3 DNA is TGTGCCAGCAGCTTGCAGGGTCACGGCCCGGGTGGCTACACCTTC.

As regards this clonotype: One end of the junction fails to match germline, which may point to a read error. The chain links TRBV2 to TRBJ2-1; no reliable D call. The germline V gene encodes CDR1 SNHLY and CDR2 FYNNEI. The CDR3 consists of 11 residues. The CDR3 sequence: CTSSEWAEQFF. The CDR3 nucleotides read TGTACCAGCAGTGAATGGGCTGAGCAGTTCTTC.